The entry below gives a single TCR beta chain sequence along with its context. Some clones are missing from TCRdb's copy, which holds only in-frame ones; the method was immunoSEQ multiplex PCR. Among some 630,000 clones listed, roughly 96% were seen once. This sample was included in a study of shared clonotypes between healthy human individuals. The CDR3 has 14 amino acids. Trimming removed 4 bases at V and 9 bases at J, with 13 bases between. Per germline, CDR1 MNHNS and CDR2 SASEGT. The naive CD8 fraction comprised CD45RO-negative cells positively selected for CCR7 and excluded terminally differentiated effector memory CD45RA+ cells.

The chain combines TRBV6-1 with TRBJ1-6, with a tentative D call TRBD1 (6 bases). Sequencing was carried out using naive CD8+ T cells sorted from blood. The TCR was taken from a woman in her 30s in good health. The DNA for the CDR3 is TGTGCCAGCAGTGTATCCAGGGGTGGTTCACCCCTCCACTTT. This translates into CASSVSRGGSPLHF.